The 10 T cell receptor beta chains presented below share a single source sample, sequenced in a study of blood T cell repertoires in COVID-19. Method: immunoSEQ multiplex PCR; TCRdb's copy keeps in-frame clones and lacks some. The table includes about 280,000 clones, roughly 80% detected once. Sequenced: PBMCs or T cells enriched from blood (not recorded which). The receptors were sampled from a man in his forties or fifties who had been exposed to COVID-19.

This chain joins TRBV9 and TRBJ2-1, with D possibly matching TRBD2 (5 bases). Trimming removed 3 bases at V and 7 bases at J, with 5 bases between. CDR3 length equals 11 residues. CDR1 is SGDLS and CDR2 is YYNGEE in the germline V gene. CDR3 region: CASSGTNEQFF. CDR3 nucleotides: TGTGCCAGCAGCGGGACTAATGAGCAGTTCTTC.

This clone has only a few counts. The chain couples TRBV7-8 to TRBJ1-6, with 7 bases identical to TRBD1. J was trimmed by 7 bases and V by 1 base; bases with no gene match: 4. The CDR3 extends over 15 amino acids. Per the germline V gene, CDR1 is SGHVS and CDR2 is FQNEAQ. CDR3 in amino acids: CASSLGDSYNSPLHF. The CDR3 DNA reads as TGTGCCAGCAGCTTAGGGGACAGTTACAATTCACCCCTCCACTTT.

The V and J genes are TRBV29-1 and TRBJ2-7, with 7 positions matching TRBD1. The CDR3 is made up of 11 amino acids. The trim removed 4 bases at V and 5 bases at J, leaving 2 bases unmatched. The germline V gene has CDR1 SQVTM and CDR2 ANQGSEA. This CDR3 reads CSVGQGDEQYF. As DNA, the CDR3 is TGCAGCGTTGGACAGGGCGACGAGCAGTACTTC.

The gene calls are TRBV19 and TRBJ2-5, with 7 bases aligning to TRBD1. This CDR3 has 15 amino acids. Germline lookup yields CDR1 LNHDA and CDR2 SQIVND (reference sequence). After removal of 9 bases from V and 2 bases from J, the junction contained 12 bases not matched to a gene. CDR3 amino acids: CARKQGLVCQETQYF. The CDR3 nucleotides are TGTGCCAGAAAACAGGGGCTTGTTTGTCAAGAGACCCAGTACTTC.

The chain combines TRBV7-7 with TRBJ1-5; TRBD1 agrees at 7 bases. Germline V gene lookup returns CDR1 SSHAT and CDR2 FNYEAQ (reference sequence). CDR3 length: 15 residues. The CDR3 here is CASPRRQGINQPQHF. For the CDR3, the DNA is TGTGCTAGCCCCAGAAGACAGGGCATCAATCAGCCCCAGCATTTT.

The chain uses TRBV6-5 and TRBJ2-7; D is ambiguous. Germline V lookup: CDR1 MNHEY, CDR2 SVGAGI. V was pared by 0 bases and J by 2 bases, with 8 bases between. The CDR3 spans 14 residues. The CDR3 sequence: CASSYSYGAYEQYF. The CDR3, as DNA: TGTGCCAGCAGTTACTCTTACGGTGCCTACGAGCAGTACTTC.

The V and J genes are TRBV11-2 and TRBJ2-7, with TRBD2 identical over 9 bases. The CDR3 is made up of 19 amino acids. Germline values: CDR1 SGHAT, CDR2 FQNNGV. V trimming: 5 bases; J trimming: 3 bases; junction bases outside the gene matches: 20. The CDR3 here is CASSRGGAGSLPTYYEQYF. The CDR3 DNA follows: TGTGCCAGCAGCCGCGGGGGGGCAGGGAGTCTACCGACGTACTACGAGCAGTACTTC.

A note on this clone: This specimen includes other DNA sequences encoding the same CDR3. The rearrangement joins TRBV5-1 to TRBJ2-1; 11 bases align to TRBD2. CDR1 SGHRS and CDR2 YFSETQ come from the germline V gene. The CDR3 runs 16 residues. V lost 0 bases, J lost 3 bases, and 2 bases stayed unmatched. The CDR3 is CASSLGTSGSYNEQFF. The CDR3 DNA sequence: TGCGCCAGCAGCTTGGGCACTAGCGGGAGCTACAATGAGCAGTTCTTC.

This rearrangement joins TRBV27 to TRBJ2-7; TRBD1 matches at 8 bases. CDR3 length equals 14 residues. V gave up 5 bases and J gave up 3 bases; unmatched junction bases: 6. Germline V lookup: CDR1 MNHEY, CDR2 SMNVEV (reference sequence). The CDR3 loop is CASSEDRVGYEQYF. As DNA, the CDR3 is TGTGCCAGCAGTGAGGACAGGGTGGGCTACGAGCAGTACTTC.

Remarks on this clone: An end of the junction does not agree with germline; a read error may underlie this. This chain joins TRBV7-7 and TRBJ2-5; 8 bases map to TRBD1. The CDR3 sequence is 16 residues long. From germline, CDR1 is SSHAT and CDR2 FNYEAQ (reference sequence). The CDR3 region is CASSSGPDRGQETQYF. DNA for the CDR3: TGTGCTAGCAGCTCTGGCCCAGACAGGGGCCAAGAGACCCAGTACTTC.